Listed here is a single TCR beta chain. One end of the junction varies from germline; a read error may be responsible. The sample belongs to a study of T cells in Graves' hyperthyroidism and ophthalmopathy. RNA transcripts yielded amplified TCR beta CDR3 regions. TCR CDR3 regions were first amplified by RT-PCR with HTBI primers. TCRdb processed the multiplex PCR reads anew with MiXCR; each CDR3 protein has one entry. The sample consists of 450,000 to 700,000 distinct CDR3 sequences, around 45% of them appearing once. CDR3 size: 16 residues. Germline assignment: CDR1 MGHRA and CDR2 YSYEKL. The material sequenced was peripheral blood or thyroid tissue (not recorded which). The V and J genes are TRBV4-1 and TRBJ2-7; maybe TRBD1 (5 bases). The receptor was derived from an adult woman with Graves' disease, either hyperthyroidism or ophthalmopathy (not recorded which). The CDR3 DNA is TGCGCCAGCAGCCACTTAGGGGCCAGGGTACCGTCCGAGCAGCACTTC. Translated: CASSHLGARVPSEQHF.